This TCR beta chain emerged from a study of early stage breast cancer tumors. At the level of the study: About eight ER+/PR+/HER2- tumors were invasive ductal; four were invasive lobular.

Using immunoSEQ multiplex PCR, the repertoire was profiled, and TCRdb retains in-frame clones only, with some absent. There are around 78,000 clones in the sample; approximately 79% occur only once, and 3.5% lies in the top ten. Specimen: blood. The TCR was taken from a person between 60 and 70 years old with breast cancer.

The CDR3 coding sequence is TGTGCCATCAGAAAGCGGGAGGGCCTTCGCACCGGGGAGCTGTTTTTT. Its protein product is CAIRKREGLRTGELFF. The J gene is TRBJ2-2, the V gene TRBV10-3; 10 bases line up with TRBD2. The V gene end was trimmed by 6 bases and the J gene end by 4 bases; junction bases not matched to a gene: 8. The CDR3 has 16 amino acids. Germline V gene data show CDR1 as ENHRY and CDR2 as SYGVKD.